These 30 T cell receptor beta chains originate from one sample sequenced in a study of vaccination and CD4 T cells after COVID-19. Specified time point: late sampling 161 to 241 days after vaccination in a few convalescent patients. The treatment is: approximately 9-day PBMC culture with coronavirus spike peptide pools or control peptides (ViraFEST assay). These receptors' targets are unknown. The study sequenced cultured CD4+ T cell DNA using the Oncomine TCR Beta short-read assay. Via MiXCR, TCRdb re-called the PCR reads, giving one row per CDR3 protein. The table lists approximately 18,000 distinct CDR3 sequences, approximately 50% of them singletons, with 20% to 25% in the top ten. The sequencing here drew on CD4+ T cells from blood, cultured in vitro, taken about 7 months after SARS-CoV-2 vaccination. These receptors were taken from a human donor who had recovered from COVID-19.

Only one count was recorded for this clonotype. The chain carries TRBV10-3 and TRBJ2-1, with 10 bases aligning to TRBD1. The germline V gene encodes CDR1 ENHRY and CDR2 SYGVKD. V lost 0 bases to trimming and J lost 8 bases; unmatched junction nucleotides: 13. The CDR3 sequence is 18 residues long. In DNA form, the CDR3 reads TGTGCCATCAGTGAGTCAGGTTCCGGGACAGGGGATCGCGATGAGCAGTTCTTC. Translated: CAISESGSGTGDRDEQFF.

DNA for the CDR3: TGTGCCAGCAGCTTGAATCGGGGTCAGGGAGATACGCAGTATTTT. Its translation: CASSLNRGQGDTQYF. The chain has TRBV5-4 and TRBJ2-3; D possibly uses TRBD1 or TRBD2 (5 bases each). Trimming pared 1 base from V and 5 bases from J, leaving 14 bases between. Germline CDR1 is SGHNT and CDR2 is YYREEE (reference sequence). This CDR3 is 15 amino acids long.

This clonotype is deemed medium-sized. V is TRBV2 and J is TRBJ2-3; D possibly corresponds to TRBD2 (5 bases). The V and J ends lost 4 bases and 1 base respectively, with 9 bases between them. Germline CDR1 is SNHLY and CDR2 is FYNNEI. CDR3 length: 14 amino acids. The CDR3 DNA sequence: TGTGCCAGCAGTGGAACGCGGGGCACAGATACGCAGTATTTT. Amino acids: CASSGTRGTDTQYF.

This clonotype was detected a few times. The chain uses TRBV10-3 and TRBJ1-6; no definite D call. Germline CDR1 ENHRY, CDR2 SYGVKD. This CDR3 spans 12 amino acids. The V and J ends lost 7 bases and 10 bases respectively, with 11 bases between them. The DNA for the CDR3 is TGTGCCATCACCGCAGGTTCCTCACCCCTCCACTTT. It specifies CAITAGSSPLHF.

This clonotype showed up just a few times. The V and J genes are TRBV20-1 and TRBJ1-6; tentative D call: TRBD1 (5 bases). V lost 5 bases to trimming and J lost 8 bases, with 13 bases between them. The CDR3 totals 13 residues. The germline CDR1 and CDR2 sequences are DFQATT and SNEGSKA (reference sequence). CDR3 protein: CSAWGEPDSPLHF. In DNA form, the CDR3 reads TGCAGTGCTTGGGGCGAGCCGGATTCACCCCTCCACTTT.

This clonotype rates as medium-sized. The chain joins TRBV20-1 to TRBJ2-1, with TRBD1 as a possible D gene (7 bases). V dropped 5 bases and J dropped 9 bases, with 20 bases sitting between them. This CDR3 comprises 14 residues. The germline CDR1 and CDR2 sequences are DFQATT and SNEGSKA (reference sequence). The CDR3 loop reads CSAYRDSRAGEQFF. The CDR3 nucleotides are TGCAGTGCTTACCGGGACAGCAGAGCGGGTGAGCAGTTCTTC.

The genes are TRBV2 and TRBJ1-2, with 7 positions matching TRBD1. Germline V lookup: CDR1 SNHLY, CDR2 FYNNEI. The length of the CDR3 is 11 residues. V gave up 5 bases and J gave up 7 bases; unmatched junction bases: 1. CDR3 sequence reads: CASSRDSGYTF. Written as DNA, the CDR3 is TGTGCCAGCAGTCGGGACAGTGGCTACACCTTC.

CDR3 coding DNA: TGCAGTGCTTCAGCGGACTATGGCTACACCTTC. Translated, it gives CSASADYGYTF. This chain uses TRBV20-1 with TRBJ1-2; the D is unclear. This CDR3 contains 11 residues. Germline V gives CDR1 DFQATT, CDR2 SNEGSKA (reference sequence). V was cut by 5 bases and J by 3 bases, with 7 bases left in between.

The J gene is TRBJ2-1, the V gene TRBV7-8; 7 bases match TRBD2. The CDR3 has 15 amino acids. V shed 1 base, J shed 7 bases, and the junction held 7 bases outside the gene matches. Germline V gene data show CDR1 as SGHVS and CDR2 as FQNEAQ. In DNA form, the CDR3 reads TGTGCCAGCAGCTTAGTGGGCGGGAGTACGAATGAGCAGTTCTTC. Encoded protein: CASSLVGGSTNEQFF.

This chain joins TRBV10-3 and TRBJ1-2, with no clear D. Trimming took off 3 bases at V and 4 bases at J, with 21 bases between the two ends. CDR1 ENHRY and CDR2 SYGVKD come from the germline V gene. The CDR3 is 17 amino acids. The CDR3 DNA reads as TGTGCCATCAGTGACAGCGTCACTTTGCCCAGCTCCTATGGCTACACCTTC. As protein: CAISDSVTLPSSYGYTF.

The chain uses TRBV6-5 and TRBJ1-6, with D hard to call. The CDR3 covers 16 residues. Germline V gene sequence: CDR1 MNHEY, CDR2 SVGAGI. With 2 bases removed from V and 5 bases from J, the gap between germline ends came to 13 bases. This CDR3 is CASSYTTPDHNSPLHF. The CDR3 coding sequence is TGTGCCAGCAGTTACACGACACCGGATCATAATTCACCCCTCCACTTT.

Remarks on this clonotype: As the CDR3 is not closed by the conserved phenylalanine or tryptophan, this likely results from a read error. The chain couples TRBV7-9 to TRBJ1-6, with 8 nucleotides matching TRBD1. CDR1 is SEHNR, CDR2 FQNEAQ, per germline (reference sequence). J lost 11 bases, V lost 5 bases, and 5 bases had no gene match. The CDR3 is made up of 13 amino acids. The chain's CDR3 is CASSVTGDAPLHL. DNA for the CDR3: TGTGCCAGCAGCGTGACAGGGGACGCACCCCTCCACCTT.

This clonotype was found a few times. The chain combines TRBV5-5 with TRBJ1-5; 9 bases agree with TRBD1. Germline V gene data show CDR1 as SGHKS and CDR2 as YYEKEE (reference sequence). Trimming took 4 bases from V and 4 from J; bases not matched to a gene: 3. This CDR3 comprises 14 residues. The DNA of the CDR3 is TGTGCCAGCAGCATGGGACAGGGAAATCAGCCCCAGCATTTT. As protein: CASSMGQGNQPQHF.

This clonotype was picked up a small number of times. This rearrangement joins TRBV19 to TRBJ1-2, with D perhaps matching TRBD1 (6 bases). Trimming removed 7 bases at V and 9 bases at J, with 21 bases between. This CDR3 contains 14 residues. CDR1 is LNHDA and CDR2 is SQIVND in the germline V gene (reference sequence). CDR3 region: CASTPVTGIYSYTF. The CDR3, as DNA: TGTGCCAGTACTCCCGTCACAGGGATATATAGCTACACCTTC.

The rearrangement uses TRBV20-1 and TRBJ2-7; weak D call: TRBD2 (5 bases). Germline CDR1 DFQATT, CDR2 SNEGSKA (reference sequence). This CDR3 is 13 amino acids long. V was shortened by 6 bases and J by 4 bases, with 16 bases between the two germline ends. The DNA of the CDR3 is TGCAGTGCGAGGACGGGAAACCGTTACGAGCAGTACTTC. The encoded protein is CSARTGNRYEQYF.

This clonotype was picked up a small number of times. The chain carries TRBV6-1 and TRBJ1-1; D call uncertain. The CDR3 is 13 residues long. Germline CDR1 MNHNS, CDR2 SASEGT. Trimming left V 2 bases short and J 7 bases short, with 11 bases between. The CDR3 loop reads CASSESGRNEAFF. DNA of the CDR3: TGTGCCAGCAGTGAATCGGGCAGAAATGAAGCTTTCTTT.

This sequence joins TRBV7-2 and TRBJ2-7, with a weak D call TRBD1 (7 bases). V was shortened by 3 bases and J by 5 bases, with 14 bases between the two germline ends. Germline V gene lookup returns CDR1 SGHTA and CDR2 FQGNSA. The CDR3 is 14 amino acids. This CDR3 reads CASSLWRGPDEQYF. Written as DNA, the CDR3 is TGTGCCAGCAGCTTGTGGAGGGGGCCCGACGAGCAGTACTTC.

In this sample, this clonotype turned up once. The chain has TRBV5-1 and TRBJ2-3; 8 bases are shared with TRBD1. CDR1 and CDR2 from the germline V gene are SGHRS and YFSETQ. This CDR3 comprises 19 residues. Losses at the gene ends were 4 bases for V and 2 bases for J; bases not matched to a gene: 18. The CDR3 is CASSRTGGPFLIYTDTQYF. CDR3 DNA: TGCGCCAGCAGCCGAACAGGGGGGCCGTTCCTAATATACACAGATACGCAGTATTTT.

This clonotype was detected a few times. The rearrangement joins TRBV7-2 to TRBJ2-7, with 8 positions matching TRBD2. Looked up from germline, CDR1 is SGHTA and CDR2 is FQGNSA. There are 16 residues in the CDR3. V lost 1 base and J lost 2; bases outside the gene matches: 7. This CDR3 reads CASSLVSSGGPYEQYF. DNA for the CDR3: TGTGCCAGCAGCTTAGTTTCGTCGGGAGGGCCCTACGAGCAGTACTTC.

This chain connects TRBV10-1 to TRBJ2-7, with a tentative D call TRBD2 (5 bases). CDR1 is WNHNN and CDR2 is SYGVQD in the germline V gene (reference sequence). This CDR3 has 17 amino acids. Trimming pared 7 bases from V and 2 bases from J, leaving 24 bases between. CDR3 nucleotide sequence: TGCGCCAGCAAGGTCACTCGTGAGGGAGTCGGGACCTACGAGCAGTACTTC. It yields the protein CASKVTREGVGTYEQYF.

V and J are TRBV11-3 and TRBJ2-7, with D hard to call. This CDR3 contains 15 residues. Germline V gene data show CDR1 as SGHNT and CDR2 as YENEEA. V gave up 0 bases and J gave up 1 base, with 10 bases separating them. This CDR3 reads CASSLEYGTSYEQYF. DNA of the CDR3: TGTGCCAGCAGCTTAGAATACGGCACGTCCTACGAGCAGTACTTC.

This clonotype showed up just a few times. The chain carries TRBV7-2 and TRBJ2-3, with D uncertain. The CDR3 has 15 residues. CDR1 is SGHTA, CDR2 FQGNSA, per germline. The V and J ends lost 1 base and 1 base respectively, with 9 bases between them. The CDR3 is CASSLVGYGTDTQYF. CDR3 bases: TGTGCCAGCAGCTTAGTAGGCTATGGCACAGATACGCAGTATTTT.

This clonotype was picked up a small number of times. The chain employs TRBV7-9 and TRBJ1-1; D call uncertain. Trimming took 1 base from V and 4 from J, leaving 7 bases between them. The germline V gene encodes CDR1 SEHNR and CDR2 FQNEAQ (reference sequence). The CDR3 consists of 13 residues. The CDR3 sequence: CASSLDGGTEAFF. CDR3 nucleotide sequence: TGTGCCAGCAGCTTAGATGGTGGCACTGAAGCTTTCTTT.

This sequence joins TRBV6-1 and TRBJ1-1; the match to TRBD1 covers 7 bases. There are 12 residues in the CDR3. With V trimmed by 6 bases and J by 11 bases, 9 bases remained unmatched. Germline CDR1 reads MNHNS; CDR2 reads SASEGT. The CDR3, as DNA: TGTGCCAGCAGCCCTAGGGGGCGTGAGGCTTTCTTT. Protein: CASSPRGREAFF.

V gene TRBV20-1 combines with J gene TRBJ2-3, with 9 nucleotides matching TRBD2. This CDR3 spans 16 amino acids. Germline values: CDR1 DFQATT, CDR2 SNEGSKA (reference sequence). Trimming cost V 4 bases and J 4 bases; bases outside gene matches: 12. The CDR3 DNA sequence: TGCAGTGCTATTCCGTCCGCGGGAGGGCCACCAGATACGCAGTATTTT. Its translation: CSAIPSAGGPPDTQYF.

The genes are TRBV7-6 and TRBJ2-2; D is perhaps TRBD2 (6 bases). The germline V and J ends were trimmed by 2 bases and 4 bases, with 14 bases remaining between them. The germline gives CDR1 SGHVS, CDR2 FNYEAQ. The CDR3 contains 16 residues. The CDR3: CASSLYGGRGTGELFF. The CDR3 bases are TGTGCCAGCAGCTTATATGGAGGGCGCGGCACCGGGGAGCTGTTTTTT.

The chain joins TRBV7-2 to TRBJ1-2; no clear D gene. Germline-derived CDR1 and CDR2 are SGHTA and FQGNSA. V was cut by 5 bases and J by 3 bases, with 10 bases left in between. This CDR3 has 13 amino acids. DNA for the CDR3: TGTGCCAGCAGCCTCGGGAGACACTATGGCTACACCTTC. Amino acids: CASSLGRHYGYTF. Looking up the rest from reference TRBV7-2 and TRBJ1-2 gives the full variable domain: GAGVSQSPSNKVTEKGKDVELRCDPISGHTALYWYRQSLGQGLEFLIYFQGNSAPDKSGLPSDRFSAERTGGSVSTLTIQRTQQEDSAVYLCASSLGRHYGYTFGSGTRLTVV.

The gene calls are TRBV4-2 and TRBJ1-6; TRBD1 matches at 10 bases. This CDR3 region has 15 residues. Trimming at V came to 4 bases and at J to 13 bases, leaving 10 bases not matched to a gene. Germline V gene sequence: CDR1 LGHNA, CDR2 YNFKEQ. The CDR3 nucleotides are TGTGCCAGCAGCCGAAAAGACAGGGGGCCTATGCCCCTCCACTTT. Amino acids: CASSRKDRGPMPLHF.

The V call is TRBV20-1, the J call TRBJ2-7; 10 bases line up with TRBD1. The V segment lost 0 bases and the J segment 5 bases; nucleotides outside the gene matches: 10. The CDR3 consists of 16 residues. Per the germline V gene, CDR1 is DFQATT and CDR2 is SNEGSKA (reference sequence). CDR3 nucleotides: TGCAGTGCTAGAGATCCGGGACAGGGGTATAGCGACGAGCAGTACTTC. Residues: CSARDPGQGYSDEQYF.

The CDR3 bases are TGCGCCAGCAGCTTGTTACTAGCGGGGGGCACAGATACGCAGTATTTT. Translated: CASSLLLAGGTDTQYF. The chain couples TRBV5-1 to TRBJ2-3, with TRBD2 matching 11 bases. V trimming: 1 base; J trimming: 1 base; junction bases outside the gene matches: 2. Per the germline V gene, CDR1 is SGHRS and CDR2 is YFSETQ. CDR3 size: 16 residues.